This T cell receptor (beta chain) was captured in a study of response to subunit inactivated influenza vaccine. The germline gives CDR1 LGHNA, CDR2 YSLEER. The CDR3 sequence is 17 residues long. V dropped 1 base and J dropped 0 bases, with 15 bases sitting between them. TCRdb fed the RT-PCR reads into MiXCR, producing one record per CDR3 protein. The sample has 290,000 or so distinct CDR3 sequences, roughly 22% seen once. The chain recombines TRBV4-3 with TRBJ1-2; D ambiguous. Material: PBMCs from blood, obtained approximately 20 months after vaccination. This sequence originates from a man between 50 and 75 years old who received an inactivated influenza vaccine. CDR3 bases: TGCGCCAGCAGCCAAGGAACCCCTCTGGAAGCTAACTATGGCTACACCTTC. Amino acid sequence: CASSQGTPLEANYGYTF.